This TCR beta chain stems from a study of blood T cell repertoires in COVID-19. Study in general: Sites in the United States, Italy and Spain provided acute and convalescent COVID-19 samples.

Under the authors' procedure: Estimated nucleated cell counts came from reference gene primer amplification. Sequencing used immunoSEQ multiplex PCR; TCRdb keeps in-frame clones, though not all of them. V and J calls and clone size are those listed in that table; D and trimming were worked out from the DNA. The sample records 140,000 or so clones, 65% to 90% being singletons. V lost 5 bases and J lost 2, with 17 bases in between. The germline CDR1 and CDR2 sequences are GTSNPN and SVGIG (reference sequence). The CDR3 contains 15 residues. The material sequenced was peripheral blood. The rearrangement uses TRBV30 and TRBJ2-3; TRBD2 is a possible D gene (6 bases). The clonotype originates from a man in his 60s with active or convalescent COVID-19. CDR3: CAWDATRDSTDTQYF. CDR3 bases: TGTGCCTGGGATGCCACCCGGGACTCCACAGATACGCAGTATTTT.